This TCR beta chain was sequenced in a study of blood T cells in healthy people across ages. A sample-barcoded 5' primer and a J-beta primer mix were used in a second PCR of about 7 to 11 cycles. Tagging of each cDNA molecule was performed by a template-switch adaptor with 12 random nucleotides. TCRdb re-analysed the 5' RACE reads in MiXCR, keeping a single row per CDR3 protein. Among hundreds of thousands of distinct CDR3 sequences, 62% were seen once, and the ten largest hold about 30%. Germline loops: CDR1 MNHEY, CDR2 SVGEGT. The CDR3 has 12 residues. Germline trimming cut 6 bases from V and 8 bases from J; bases unmatched to any gene: 5. Overall study findings and caveats: In long-lived donors, naive CD4+ cell counts and diversity exceeded those of aged donors. Unsorted PBMC material precluded a definitive naive versus antigen-experienced comparison. Across the age range, TCR beta diversity per million T cells fell in a roughly linear way.

A note on this clonotype: As yet, its antigen is unknown.

This TCR derives from a man younger than 40 in good health. The chain uses TRBV6-2 or TRBV6-3 and TRBJ2-3, with 7 bases that match TRBD1. The sequenced material came from blood. CDR3 in amino acids: CASSRDSGTQYF. CDR3 coding DNA: TGTGCCAGCAGCCGGGACAGTGGTACGCAGTATTTT.